One T cell receptor (beta chain) is described in this entry. Libraries were prepared by immunoSEQ multiplex PCR; TCRdb keeps only in-frame clonotypes and omits some of them. The profile shows about 270,000 clones, over 75% of them singletons. These data come from a study of blood T cell repertoires in COVID-19. Trimming cost V 5 bases and J 7 bases, with 17 bases left between them. The CDR3 has 14 amino acids. Germline assignment: CDR1 LNHDA and CDR2 SQIVND (reference sequence). Enrolled through a virtual design, the participants were between about 18 and 89 years of age and came from under 30 US areas. Cohort placement rested on clinical history that participants reported themselves. Among Cohort 3 donors, those recovered had two negative PCRs, clearance, or symptom resolution.

The sample taken for sequencing was PBMCs or T cells enriched from blood (not recorded which). The source of this sequence is a woman aged 30 to 39 who had recovered from COVID-19. The V gene is TRBV19, the J gene TRBJ1-2; possible D gene TRBD1, 6 bases. The CDR3 here is CASSAAGGASGYTF. CDR3 sequence (DNA): TGTGCCAGTAGTGCCGCCGGGGGGGCTAGTGGCTACACCTTC.